The following is a TCR beta chain sequence with its context. Its cognate antigen is unknown. The CDR3 runs 13 residues. Trimming removed 4 bases at V and 1 base at J, with 7 bases between. Per the germline V gene, CDR1 is SEHNR and CDR2 is FQNEAQ (reference sequence). TCRdb re-analysed the RACE reads in MiXCR, keeping a single row per CDR3 protein. The profile shows some 250,000 distinct CDR3 sequences, 7.7% of them singletons. The record originates from a study of human T cells and chemical hapten exposure. Study-wide results and caveats: No alteration of TCRs above 1 in 1000 frequency was seen with DPC sensitization.

As for time point: pre-sensitization, week 0. Treatment noted: therapeutic diphenylcyclopropenone sensitization with weekly scalp DPC. The receptor comes from a young man with alopecia areata. Some clones in this sample may be carry-over from other donors' samples. This chain links TRBV7-9 with TRBJ1-2; D is unresolved. The specimen was whole blood, collected in connection with sensitization to the hapten diphenylcyclopropenone (DPC). CDR3 region: CASSSGRNYGYTF. The CDR3, as DNA: TGTGCCAGCAGCTCCGGACGTAACTATGGCTACACCTTC.